These 22 T cell receptor beta chains were sequenced from one sample in a study of cytomegalovirus exposure and HLA in healthy donors. The PCR ran on 60 Vbeta and 13 Jbeta primers. Only in-frame clones appear in the TCRdb table, and some are missing; sequencing was by immunoSEQ multiplex PCR. The sample lists around 150,000 clones, about three quarters occurring once. Input material: PBMCs. The source is a male donor in good health and CMV-seronegative.

This clone was recorded once. The chain links TRBV7-2 to TRBJ2-1, with 13 bases aligning to TRBD2. V was clipped by 2 bases and J by 5 bases; unmatched bases: 3. The CDR3 runs to 16 residues. Germline assignment: CDR1 SGHTA and CDR2 FQGNSA. DNA for the CDR3: TGTGCCAGCAGCTTACGGACTAGCGGGAGAAACAATGAGCAGTTCTTC. It yields the protein CASSLRTSGRNNEQFF.

CDR3 loop: CASSLSAGTGYSGNTIYF. For the CDR3, the DNA is TGTGCCAGCAGCCTATCCGCCGGGACAGGGTACTCTGGAAACACCATATATTTT. V usage is TRBV11-3 and J usage is TRBJ1-3; 9 nucleotides agree with TRBD1. The V gene end was trimmed by 5 bases and the J gene end by 0 bases; junction bases not matched to a gene: 11. Germline CDR1 SGHNT, CDR2 YENEEA. The CDR3 contains 18 residues.

V and J are TRBV7-2 and TRBJ2-3; TRBD2 aligns across 7 bases. J lost 5 bases, V lost 6 bases, and 11 bases had no gene match. The germline V gene encodes CDR1 SGHTA and CDR2 FQGNSA. The CDR3 runs 15 residues. CDR3 residues: CASSRESGIGDTQYF. The CDR3 nucleotides are TGTGCCAGCAGTCGCGAGAGCGGGATAGGAGATACGCAGTATTTT.

The CDR3 region is CSVEYSLHTVQGAEQYF. CDR3 DNA sequence: TGCAGCGTTGAATACTCTCTGCACACAGTACAGGGGGCCGAGCAGTACTTC. J is TRBJ2-7 and V is TRBV29-1; TRBD1 matches at 9 bases. Germline-derived CDR1 and CDR2 are SQVTM and ANQGSEA. J gave up 6 bases and V 2 bases, and 17 bases lay outside the gene matches. The CDR3 consists of 17 residues.

The gene calls are TRBV6-5 and TRBJ1-1; the D gene is possibly TRBD1 (5 bases). Germline loops: CDR1 MNHEY, CDR2 SVGAGI. The CDR3 is made up of 14 amino acids. V lost 6 bases and J lost 1, with 12 bases in between. CDR3 loop: CASRRQWANTEAFF. The CDR3 nucleotides read TGTGCCAGCAGAAGACAGTGGGCGAACACTGAAGCTTTCTTT.

The chain has TRBV7-8 and TRBJ1-1; D unclear. V dropped 4 bases and J dropped 2 bases, with 5 bases sitting between them. There are 12 residues in the CDR3. The germline V gene has CDR1 SGHVS and CDR2 FQNEAQ. The CDR3 protein is CASSSYNTEAFF. The DNA of the CDR3 is TGTGCCAGCAGCTCCTATAACACTGAAGCTTTCTTT.

J is TRBJ2-3 and V is TRBV9; 8 positions match TRBD2. CDR1 is SGDLS and CDR2 is YYNGEE in the germline V gene. This CDR3 contains 15 residues. Trimming at V came to 4 bases and at J to 5 bases, leaving 9 bases not matched to a gene. The CDR3 DNA reads as TGTGCCAGCAGCCGCCGGGGGGGCGGGGAAGATACGCAGTATTTT. This sequence encodes CASSRRGGGEDTQYF.

This rearrangement joins TRBV5-1 to TRBJ2-3, with D possibly matching TRBD2 (5 bases). This CDR3 comprises 17 residues. With 0 bases removed from V and 1 base from J, the gap between germline ends came to 15 bases. Per the germline V gene, CDR1 is SGHRS and CDR2 is YFSETQ. The CDR3 DNA reads TGCGCCAGCAGCTTGGCTAGGACTCCTGCCCGCACAGATACGCAGTATTTT. Translated: CASSLARTPARTDTQYF.

As for this clone: Germline and junction disagree at one end, which may indicate a read error. The chain joins TRBV7-9 to TRBJ1-1; D is undetermined. Germline-derived CDR1 and CDR2 are SEHNR and FQNEAQ (reference sequence). The CDR3 has 14 residues. The CDR3 DNA reads TGTTCCAGCAGCCAGCAGGCCGGGAACACTGAAGCTTTCTTT. This gives the protein CSSSQQAGNTEAFF.

This clone is a singleton in its sample. V is TRBV7-8 and J is TRBJ1-2; TRBD1 matches at 9 bases. Germline CDR1 SGHVS, CDR2 FQNEAQ. V was pared by 5 bases and J by 8 bases, with 6 bases of the junction left unmatched. There are 13 residues in the CDR3. CDR3 residues: CASSPQGASGYTF. The CDR3 DNA follows: TGTGCCAGCAGCCCACAGGGGGCTAGCGGCTACACCTTC.

The chain is built from TRBV15 and TRBJ2-1, with 8 bases lining up with TRBD2. Germline CDR1 and CDR2: LNHNV and YYDKDF (reference sequence). The CDR3 has 18 residues. The trim removed 5 bases at V and 3 bases at J, leaving 15 bases unmatched. The CDR3, as DNA: TGTGCCACCAGCGAGCGTGACAGTTGGACTAGCTTCTACAATGAGCAGTTCTTC. Translated, it gives CATSERDSWTSFYNEQFF.

The chain combines TRBV28 with TRBJ1-2, with D unresolved. The CDR3 extends over 12 amino acids. Germline V lookup: CDR1 MDHEN, CDR2 SYDVKM. Trimming took off 6 bases at V and 0 bases at J, with 5 bases between the two ends. In nucleotides, the CDR3 is TGTGCCAGCAGCACTACTAACTATGGCTACACCTTC. It yields the protein CASSTTNYGYTF.

The CDR3 bases are TGTGCCAGCACTCCGGGGAGCGGGGGGCCTCTAGCCAAAAACATTCAGTACTTC. Amino acid sequence: CASTPGSGGPLAKNIQYF. The rearrangement links TRBV5-5 to TRBJ2-4; 9 bases match TRBD2. Trimming took 6 bases from V and 0 from J; bases not matched to a gene: 13. The CDR3 extends over 18 amino acids. Germline V CDR1 and CDR2: SGHKS, YYEKEE (reference sequence).

This clone was recorded once. The chain has TRBV2 and TRBJ1-1; D unclear. The V gene's germline CDR1 is SNHLY and CDR2 FYNNEI. Deletions cut 6 bases from V and 1 base from J, with 9 bases between. CDR3 length: 13 residues. Here the CDR3 reads CASRLRRNTEAFF. Here the CDR3 DNA reads TGTGCCAGCAGGCTACGGAGGAACACTGAAGCTTTCTTT. The full variable domain, with the rest looked up from reference TRBV2 and TRBJ1-1, is EPEVTQTPSHQVTQMGQEVILRCVPISNHLYFYWYRQILGQKVEFLVSFYNNEISEKSEIFDDQFSVERPDGSNFTLKIRSTKLEDSAMYFCASRLRRNTEAFFGQGTRLTVV.

This clone was observed once. The rearrangement uses TRBV5-4 and TRBJ2-5, with TRBD1 as a possible D gene (5 bases). The CDR3 runs to 13 residues. V was cut by 0 bases and J by 2 bases, with 5 bases left in between. Germline assignment: CDR1 SGHNT and CDR2 YYREEE (reference sequence). CDR3 sequence: CASSLGQQETQYF. Here the CDR3 DNA reads TGTGCCAGCAGCTTGGGACAGCAAGAGACCCAGTACTTC.

This chain uses TRBV7-8 with TRBJ1-2; tentative D call: TRBD1 (5 bases). CDR3 length equals 15 residues. Germline CDR1 is SGHVS and CDR2 is FQNEAQ. V lost 8 bases to trimming and J lost 0 bases, with 16 bases between them. Written as DNA, the CDR3 is TGTGCCAGCGGCCCGCGACAGCTAACTAACTATGGCTACACCTTC. It yields the protein CASGPRQLTNYGYTF.

CDR3 bases: TGCAGTGCTCGGGCCTACGAGCAGTACTTC. This gives the protein CSARAYEQYF. The V gene is TRBV20-1, the J gene TRBJ2-7; D ambiguous. The V end lost 5 bases, the J end lost 2 bases, and 4 bases lay between the germline ends. This CDR3 has 10 residues. The germline CDR1 and CDR2 sequences are DFQATT and SNEGSKA (reference sequence).

This chain links TRBV30 with TRBJ2-3; D call uncertain. Germline V gives CDR1 GTSNPN, CDR2 SVGIG (reference sequence). Trimming removed 0 bases from V and 6 bases from J, with 10 bases in between. The CDR3 consists of 13 residues. CDR3 loop: CAWSVLDADTQYF. CDR3 nucleotides: TGTGCCTGGAGTGTACTCGATGCGGATACGCAGTATTTT.

The rearrangement joins TRBV12-5 to TRBJ2-3; D is possibly TRBD1 (5 bases). V was shortened by 1 base and J by 2 bases, with 13 bases between the two germline ends. This CDR3 spans 16 amino acids. CDR1 is LGHNT and CDR2 is FRNRAP in the germline V gene. The CDR3 here is CASGLGRAQITDTQYF. The CDR3 DNA reads as TGTGCTAGTGGTTTGGGCAGGGCTCAAATCACAGATACGCAGTATTTT.

There are a few counts of this clone. This chain links TRBV9 with TRBJ2-7, with a possible D match to TRBD2 (6 bases). V lost 1 base to trimming and J lost 6 bases, with 11 bases between them. The CDR3 contains 13 residues. CDR1 and CDR2 (germline): SGDLS, YYNGEE. The CDR3 DNA is TGTGCCAGCAGCGTACTTAGCGGCGGCGAGCAGTACTTC. This gives the protein CASSVLSGGEQYF.

This clone has more than one count but fewer than ten. The chain recombines TRBV10-3 with TRBJ2-1, with 8 bases lining up with TRBD2. Germline V CDR1 and CDR2: ENHRY, SYGVKD. V trimming: 7 bases; J trimming: 8 bases; junction bases outside the gene matches: 16. This CDR3 contains 16 residues. The CDR3 DNA sequence: TGTGCCATCAAGCGCTCTCACCGGGAGGGCCATGATGAGCAGTTCTTC. This gives the protein CAIKRSHREGHDEQFF.

The chain links TRBV13 to TRBJ2-3; D may be TRBD2 (5 bases). The CDR3 length is 14 residues. Germline V gene sequence: CDR1 PRHDT, CDR2 FYEKMQ (reference sequence). V dropped 2 bases and J dropped 10 bases, with 16 bases sitting between them. Here the CDR3 DNA reads TGTGCCAGCAGCTTACCCTCAACTAGATGGGCGCAGTATTTT. Protein: CASSLPSTRWAQYF.